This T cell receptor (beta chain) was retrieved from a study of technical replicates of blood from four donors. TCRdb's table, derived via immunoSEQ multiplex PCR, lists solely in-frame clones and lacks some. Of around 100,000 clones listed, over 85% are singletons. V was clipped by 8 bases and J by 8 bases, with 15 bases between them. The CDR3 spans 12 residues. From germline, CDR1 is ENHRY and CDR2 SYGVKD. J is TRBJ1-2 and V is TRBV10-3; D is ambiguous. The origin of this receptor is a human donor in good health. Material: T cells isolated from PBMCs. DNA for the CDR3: TGTGCCATCTCCGGAGGTATACTCGGCTACACCTTC. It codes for CAISGGILGYTF.